These 6 T cell receptor beta chains originate from one sample sequenced in a study of blood T cell repertoires in COVID-19. TCRdb keeps only in-frame clones here, not all; method: immunoSEQ multiplex PCR. The table shows about 150,000 clones, with about nine tenths occurring only once. The sequencing sample was made of PBMCs or T cells enriched from blood (not recorded which). The receptors here all came from a woman in her 40s who had been exposed to COVID-19.

The chain couples TRBV28 to TRBJ1-5; D remains unclear. From germline, CDR1 is MDHEN and CDR2 SYDVKM. Trimming removed 4 bases from V and 8 bases from J, with 12 bases in between. This CDR3 comprises 13 residues. CDR3 bases: TGTGCCAGCAGTTCCGGTGCCCGGGAGCCCCAGCATTTT. Protein: CASSSGAREPQHF.

This clone was seen only once. This chain joins TRBV4-1 and TRBJ1-1; a possible D gene is TRBD1 (5 bases). V shed 6 bases and J shed 0 bases, with 14 bases lying between them. The CDR3 runs to 15 residues. Germline V gene data show CDR1 as MGHRA and CDR2 as YSYEKL. CDR3 in DNA: TGCGCCAGCAGATCCGCAGGGCGCTTGAACACTGAAGCTTTCTTT. It codes for CASRSAGRLNTEAFF.

This clone appeared a few times. The rearrangement joins TRBV7-2 to TRBJ1-4; D gene unclear. V was cut by 1 base and J by 4 bases, with 10 bases left in between. CDR1 and CDR2 from the germline V gene are SGHTA and FQGNSA. The CDR3 is made up of 15 amino acids. CDR3 region: CASSLVAGLNEKLFF. CDR3 nucleotide sequence: TGTGCCAGCAGCTTAGTAGCCGGCCTTAATGAAAAACTGTTTTTT.

This CDR3 reads CASSWPAAYGYTF. The CDR3, as DNA: TGTGCCAGCAGTTGGCCTGCGGCCTATGGCTACACCTTC. The chain couples TRBV28 to TRBJ1-2; no firm D call. Trimming stripped 4 bases from V and 4 bases from J, with 10 bases between. Germline V gene sequence: CDR1 MDHEN, CDR2 SYDVKM. The CDR3 is made up of 13 amino acids.

This clone was recorded once. V usage is TRBV7-8 and J usage is TRBJ1-5, with 8 bases fitting TRBD1. Germline CDR1 reads SGHVS; CDR2 reads FQNEAQ. This CDR3 region has 14 residues. Trimming cost V 5 bases and J 9 bases; bases outside gene matches: 9. The CDR3 DNA reads TGTGCCAGCAGCGCGGACAGGGTTTTTGCGCCCCAGCATTTT. Its protein product is CASSADRVFAPQHF.

V usage is TRBV19 and J usage is TRBJ2-1; 7 nucleotides line up with TRBD2. V was clipped by 3 bases and J by 5 bases; unmatched bases: 4. Germline V gene sequence: CDR1 LNHDA, CDR2 SQIVND (reference sequence). The CDR3 has 14 residues. This CDR3 reads CASSIPGTNNEQFF. In DNA, the CDR3 is TGTGCCAGTAGTATCCCGGGGACTAACAATGAGCAGTTCTTC.